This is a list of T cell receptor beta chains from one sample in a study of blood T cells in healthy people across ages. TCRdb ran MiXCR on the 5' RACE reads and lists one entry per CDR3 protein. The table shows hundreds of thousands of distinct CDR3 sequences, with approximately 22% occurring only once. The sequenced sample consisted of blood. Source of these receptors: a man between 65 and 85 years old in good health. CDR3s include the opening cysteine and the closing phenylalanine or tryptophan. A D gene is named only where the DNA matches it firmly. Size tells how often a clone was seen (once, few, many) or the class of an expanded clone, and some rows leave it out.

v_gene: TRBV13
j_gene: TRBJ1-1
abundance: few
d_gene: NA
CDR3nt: TGTGCCAGCGGCTTTATTGGGCCGAACACTGAAGCTTTCTTT
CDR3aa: CASGFIGPNTEAFF

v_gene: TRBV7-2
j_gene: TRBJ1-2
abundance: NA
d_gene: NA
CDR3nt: TGTGCCAGCAGCTTAGCGTTAGGGGACAACTATGGCTACACCTTC
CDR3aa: CASSLALGDNYGYTF

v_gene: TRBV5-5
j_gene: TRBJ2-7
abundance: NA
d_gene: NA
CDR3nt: TGTGCCAGCAGCGGTATGAACTTCTACGAGCAGTACTTC
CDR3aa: CASSGMNFYEQYF

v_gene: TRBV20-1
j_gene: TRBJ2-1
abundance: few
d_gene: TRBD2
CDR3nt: TGCAGTGCTAGGACTAGCGGGGATACCAATGAGCAGTTCTTC
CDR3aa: CSARTSGDTNEQFF

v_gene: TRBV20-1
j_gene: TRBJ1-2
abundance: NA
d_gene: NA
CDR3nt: TGCAGTGCTCCTGATCGTTGGGCCGATGGCTACACCTTC
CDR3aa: CSAPDRWADGYTF

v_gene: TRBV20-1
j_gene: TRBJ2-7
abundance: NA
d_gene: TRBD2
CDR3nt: TGCAGTGCTAGAGCGCAGCGGGGCCCCTACGAGCAGTACTTC
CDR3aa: CSARAQRGPYEQYF

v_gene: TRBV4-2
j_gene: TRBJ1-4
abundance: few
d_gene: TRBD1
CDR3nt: TGTGCCAGCAGCCAAGTTGGGACAGCGAGTGGATGGAATGAAAAACTGTTTTTT
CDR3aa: CASSQVGTASGWNEKLFF

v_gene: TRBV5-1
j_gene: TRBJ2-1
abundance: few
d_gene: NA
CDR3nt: TGCGCCAGCAGCTTGGACGGGGCGGATGAGCAGTTCTTC
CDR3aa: CASSLDGADEQFF

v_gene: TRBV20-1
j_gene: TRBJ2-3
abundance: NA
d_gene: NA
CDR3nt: TGCAGTGCTAGTTTAGCGGAACGCACAGATACGCAGTATTTT
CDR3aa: CSASLAERTDTQYF

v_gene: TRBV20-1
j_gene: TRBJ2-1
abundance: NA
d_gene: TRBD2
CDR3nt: TGCAGTGCTAGTATGAGCGGGAGACCCTACAATGAGCAGTTCTTC
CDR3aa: CSASMSGRPYNEQFF

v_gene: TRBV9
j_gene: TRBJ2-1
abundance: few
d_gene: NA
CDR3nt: TGTGCCAGCAGCGTAAGACAGGACCGCTACAATGAGCAGTTCTTC
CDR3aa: CASSVRQDRYNEQFF

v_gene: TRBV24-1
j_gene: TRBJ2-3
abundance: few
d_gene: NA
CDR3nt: TGCGCCACCAGGAGGGCCGGGGGCAACACAGATACGCAGTATTTT
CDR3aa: CATRRAGGNTDTQYF

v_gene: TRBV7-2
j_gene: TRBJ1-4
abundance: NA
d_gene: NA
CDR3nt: TGTGCCAGCAACCCAGGTGGAAAGGGGTCGGCTAATGAAAAACTGTTTTTT
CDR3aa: CASNPGGKGSANEKLFF

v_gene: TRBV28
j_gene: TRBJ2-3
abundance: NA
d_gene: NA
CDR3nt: TGTGCCAGCAGTCAAATGGTGTGGACGCAGTATTTT
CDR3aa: CASSQMVWTQYF

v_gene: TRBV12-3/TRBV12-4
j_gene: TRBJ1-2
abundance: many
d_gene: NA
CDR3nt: TGTGCCAGCAGTTCCCGAGCTCGGTACACCTTC
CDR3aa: CASSSRARYTF

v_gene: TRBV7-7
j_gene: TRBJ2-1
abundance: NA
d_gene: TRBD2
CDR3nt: TGTGCCAGCAGCTTGTCCATGGCCGCTAGCGGCCTGAGTCGGCAGTTCTTC
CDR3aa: CASSLSMAASGLSRQFF